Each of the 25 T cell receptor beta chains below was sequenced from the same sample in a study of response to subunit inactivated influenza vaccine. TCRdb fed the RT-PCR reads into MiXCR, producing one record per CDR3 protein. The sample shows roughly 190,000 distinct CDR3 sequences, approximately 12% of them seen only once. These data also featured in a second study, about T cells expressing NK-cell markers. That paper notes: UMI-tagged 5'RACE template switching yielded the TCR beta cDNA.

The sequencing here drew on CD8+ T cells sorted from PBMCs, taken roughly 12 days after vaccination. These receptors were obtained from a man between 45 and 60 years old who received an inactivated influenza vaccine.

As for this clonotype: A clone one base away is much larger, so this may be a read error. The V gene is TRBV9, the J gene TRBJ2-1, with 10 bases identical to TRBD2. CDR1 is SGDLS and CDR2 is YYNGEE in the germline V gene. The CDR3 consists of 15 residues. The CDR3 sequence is CASGVGGSGRREQFF. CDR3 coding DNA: TGTGCCAGCGGCGTAGGAGGTAGCGGGAGGCGTGAGCAGTTCTTC.

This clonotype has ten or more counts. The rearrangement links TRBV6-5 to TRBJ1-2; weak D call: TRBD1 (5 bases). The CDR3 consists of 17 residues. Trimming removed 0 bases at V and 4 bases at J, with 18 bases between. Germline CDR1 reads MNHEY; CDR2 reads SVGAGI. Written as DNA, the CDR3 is TGTGCCAGCAGTTACTCGGCCTCGGGGGGGTCAGGCTATGGCTACACCTTC. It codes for CASSYSASGGSGYGYTF.

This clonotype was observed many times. CDR3 nucleotides: TGCAGCGCCGCCCCCGAGACAGGGATGACAGATACGCAGTATTTT. This translates into CSAAPETGMTDTQYF. The chain carries TRBV29-1 and TRBJ2-3, with 7 bases lining up with TRBD1. This CDR3 spans 15 amino acids. Germline loops: CDR1 SQVTM, CDR2 ANQGSEA. V was pared by 7 bases and J by 3 bases, with 13 bases of the junction left unmatched.

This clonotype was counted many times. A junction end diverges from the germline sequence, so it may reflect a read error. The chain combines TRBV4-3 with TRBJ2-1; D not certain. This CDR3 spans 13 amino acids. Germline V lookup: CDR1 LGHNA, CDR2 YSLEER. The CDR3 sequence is CASSQDGYNEQFF. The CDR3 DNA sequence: TGTGCCAGCAGCCAAGACGGGTACAATGAGCAGTTCTTC.

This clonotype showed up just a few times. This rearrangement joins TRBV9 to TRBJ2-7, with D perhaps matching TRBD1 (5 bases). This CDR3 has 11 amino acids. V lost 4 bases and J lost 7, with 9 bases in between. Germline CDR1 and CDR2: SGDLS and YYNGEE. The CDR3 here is CASSRSGEQYF. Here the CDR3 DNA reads TGTGCCAGCAGCCGCTCAGGGGAGCAGTACTTC.

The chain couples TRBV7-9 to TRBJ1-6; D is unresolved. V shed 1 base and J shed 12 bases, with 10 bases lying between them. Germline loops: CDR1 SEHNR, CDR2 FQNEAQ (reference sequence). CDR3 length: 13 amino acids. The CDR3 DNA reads TGTGCCAGCAGCTTAGGCGGGGAAGTACCCCTCCACTTT. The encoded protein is CASSLGGEVPLHF. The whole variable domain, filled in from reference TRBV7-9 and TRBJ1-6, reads DTGVSQNPRHKITKRGQNVTFRCDPISEHNRLYWYRQTLGQGPEFLTYFQNEAQLEKSRLLSDRFSAERPKGSFSTLEIQRTEQGDSAMYLCASSLGGEVPLHFGNGTRLTVT.

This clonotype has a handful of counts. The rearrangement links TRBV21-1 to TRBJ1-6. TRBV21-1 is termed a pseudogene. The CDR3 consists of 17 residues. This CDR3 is CASSHRVAVKCNSPLHF. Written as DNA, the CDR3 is TGTGCCAGCAGCCATCGCGTAGCTGTGAAATGTAATTCACCCCTCCACTTT.

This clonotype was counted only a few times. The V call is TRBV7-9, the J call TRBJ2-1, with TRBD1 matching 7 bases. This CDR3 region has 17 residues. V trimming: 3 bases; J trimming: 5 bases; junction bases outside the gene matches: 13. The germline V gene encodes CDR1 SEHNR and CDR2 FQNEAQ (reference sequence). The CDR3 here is CASSFGKVGGINNEQFF. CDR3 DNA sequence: TGTGCCAGCAGCTTTGGCAAAGTAGGGGGCATCAACAATGAGCAGTTCTTC.

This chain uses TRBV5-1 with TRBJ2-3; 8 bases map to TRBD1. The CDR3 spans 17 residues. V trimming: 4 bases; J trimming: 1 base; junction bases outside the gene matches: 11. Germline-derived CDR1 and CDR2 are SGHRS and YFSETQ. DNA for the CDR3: TGCGCCAGCAGCCCAAGGACAGGGCTTGGAGGCACAGATACGCAGTATTTT. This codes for CASSPRTGLGGTDTQYF. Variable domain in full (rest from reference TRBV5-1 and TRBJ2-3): KAGVTQTPRYLIKTRGQQVTLSCSPISGHRSVSWYQQTPGQGLQFLFEYFSETQRNKGNFPGRFSGRQFSNSRSEMNVSTLELGDSALYLCASSPRTGLGGTDTQYFGPGTRLTVL.

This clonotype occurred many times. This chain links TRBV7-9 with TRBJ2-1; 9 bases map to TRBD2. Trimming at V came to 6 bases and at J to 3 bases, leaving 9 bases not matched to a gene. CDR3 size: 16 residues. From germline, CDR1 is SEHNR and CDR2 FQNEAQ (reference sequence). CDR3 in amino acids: CASSYGGGAYYNEQFF. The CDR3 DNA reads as TGTGCCAGCAGTTACGGCGGGGGGGCGTACTACAATGAGCAGTTCTTC. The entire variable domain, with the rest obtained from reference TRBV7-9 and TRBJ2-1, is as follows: DTGVSQNPRHKITKRGQNVTFRCDPISEHNRLYWYRQTLGQGPEFLTYFQNEAQLEKSRLLSDRFSAERPKGSFSTLEIQRTEQGDSAMYLCASSYGGGAYYNEQFFGPGTRLTVL.

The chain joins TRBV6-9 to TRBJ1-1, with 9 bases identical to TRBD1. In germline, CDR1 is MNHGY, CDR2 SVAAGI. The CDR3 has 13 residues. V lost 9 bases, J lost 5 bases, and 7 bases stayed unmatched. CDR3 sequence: CARGQGPRTEAFF. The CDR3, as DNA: TGTGCCAGGGGACAGGGCCCGCGGACTGAAGCTTTCTTT.

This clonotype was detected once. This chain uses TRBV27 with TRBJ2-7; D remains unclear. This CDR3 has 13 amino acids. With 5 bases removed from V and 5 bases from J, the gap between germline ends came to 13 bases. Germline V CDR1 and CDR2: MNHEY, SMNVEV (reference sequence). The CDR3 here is CASSPLRPNEQYF. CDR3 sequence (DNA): TGTGCCAGCAGTCCTCTAAGACCCAACGAGCAGTACTTC.

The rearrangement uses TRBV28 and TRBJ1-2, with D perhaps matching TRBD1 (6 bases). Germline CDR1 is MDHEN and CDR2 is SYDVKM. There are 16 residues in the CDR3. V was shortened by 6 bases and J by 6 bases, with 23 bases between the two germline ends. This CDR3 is CASSHGPGTTRNGYTF. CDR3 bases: TGTGCCAGCAGCCACGGGCCGGGGACAACGAGGAATGGCTACACCTTC.

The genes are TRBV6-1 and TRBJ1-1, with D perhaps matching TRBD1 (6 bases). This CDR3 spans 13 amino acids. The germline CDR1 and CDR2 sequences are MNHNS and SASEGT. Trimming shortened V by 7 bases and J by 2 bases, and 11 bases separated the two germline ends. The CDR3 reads CASTQTGNTEAFF. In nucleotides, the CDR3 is TGTGCCAGCACCCAGACAGGCAACACTGAAGCTTTCTTT.

CDR3 sequence reads: CSTLEGRSADTQYF. The CDR3, as DNA: TGCAGTACCCTGGAGGGGAGGAGCGCAGATACGCAGTATTTT. The V gene is TRBV20-1, the J gene TRBJ2-3; D may be TRBD2 (6 bases). V shed 8 bases and J shed 4 bases, with 19 bases lying between them. The CDR3 runs to 14 residues. From germline, CDR1 is DFQATT and CDR2 SNEGSKA (reference sequence).

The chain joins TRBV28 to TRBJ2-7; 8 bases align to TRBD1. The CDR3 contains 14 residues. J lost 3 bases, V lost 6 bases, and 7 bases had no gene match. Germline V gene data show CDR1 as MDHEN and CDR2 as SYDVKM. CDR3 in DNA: TGTGCCAGCAGCCCAGGGACAGGTTACTACGAGCAGTACTTC. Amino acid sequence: CASSPGTGYYEQYF.

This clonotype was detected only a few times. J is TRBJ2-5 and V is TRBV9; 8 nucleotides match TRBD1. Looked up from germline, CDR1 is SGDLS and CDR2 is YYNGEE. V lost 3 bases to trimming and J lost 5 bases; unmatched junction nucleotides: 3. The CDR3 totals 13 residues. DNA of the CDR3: TGTGCCAGCAGCGCAGGGGGCGCGGAGACCCAGTACTTC. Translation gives CASSAGGAETQYF.

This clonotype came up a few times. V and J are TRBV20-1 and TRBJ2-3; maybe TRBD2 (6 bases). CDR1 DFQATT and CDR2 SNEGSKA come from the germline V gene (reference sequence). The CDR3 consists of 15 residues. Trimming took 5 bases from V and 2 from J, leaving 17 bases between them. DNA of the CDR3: TGCAGTGCTCCTACTAGCAGACTCCCCACAGATACGCAGTATTTT. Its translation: CSAPTSRLPTDTQYF.

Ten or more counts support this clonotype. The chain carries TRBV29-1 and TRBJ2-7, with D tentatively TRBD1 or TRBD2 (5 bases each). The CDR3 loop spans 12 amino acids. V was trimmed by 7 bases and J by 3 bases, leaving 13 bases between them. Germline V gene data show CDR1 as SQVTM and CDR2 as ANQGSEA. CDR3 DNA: TGCAGCGGAGGGGAGAGCATCTACGAGCAGTACTTC. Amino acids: CSGGESIYEQYF.

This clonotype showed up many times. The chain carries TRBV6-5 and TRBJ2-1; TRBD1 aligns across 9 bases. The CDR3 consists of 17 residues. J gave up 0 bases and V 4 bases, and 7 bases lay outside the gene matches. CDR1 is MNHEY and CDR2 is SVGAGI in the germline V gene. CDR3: CASSWIRDRVSYNEQFF. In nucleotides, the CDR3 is TGTGCCAGCAGTTGGATCCGGGACAGGGTCTCCTACAATGAGCAGTTCTTC.

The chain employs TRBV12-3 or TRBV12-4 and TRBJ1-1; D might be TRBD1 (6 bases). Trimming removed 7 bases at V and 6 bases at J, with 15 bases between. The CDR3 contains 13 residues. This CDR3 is CASTLTGSPEAFF. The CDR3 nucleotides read TGTGCCAGCACCCTGACAGGTAGTCCTGAAGCTTTCTTT.

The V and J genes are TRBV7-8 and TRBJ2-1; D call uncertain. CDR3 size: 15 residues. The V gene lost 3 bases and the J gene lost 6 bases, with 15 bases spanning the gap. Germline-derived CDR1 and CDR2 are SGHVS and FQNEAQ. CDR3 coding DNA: TGTGCCAGCAGCTTGGGCCGCTCTAGTGGCAATGAGCAGTTCTTC. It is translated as CASSLGRSSGNEQFF.

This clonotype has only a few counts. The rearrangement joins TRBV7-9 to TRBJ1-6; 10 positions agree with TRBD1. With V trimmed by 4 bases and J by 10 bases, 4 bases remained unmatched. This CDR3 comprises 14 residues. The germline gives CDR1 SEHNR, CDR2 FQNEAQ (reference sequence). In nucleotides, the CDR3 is TGTGCCAGCAGCTCGACAGGGGGCTACTCACCCCTCCACTTT. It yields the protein CASSSTGGYSPLHF.

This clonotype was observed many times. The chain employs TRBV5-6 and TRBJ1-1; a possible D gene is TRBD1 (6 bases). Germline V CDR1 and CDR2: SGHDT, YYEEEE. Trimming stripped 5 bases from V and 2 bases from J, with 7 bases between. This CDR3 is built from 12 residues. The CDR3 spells CASRGGNTEAFF. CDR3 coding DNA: TGTGCCAGCAGAGGGGGAAACACTGAAGCTTTCTTT.

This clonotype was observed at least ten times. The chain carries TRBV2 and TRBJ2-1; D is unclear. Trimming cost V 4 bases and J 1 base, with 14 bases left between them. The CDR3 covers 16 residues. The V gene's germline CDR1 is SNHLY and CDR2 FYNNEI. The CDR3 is CASSASAERSYNEQFF. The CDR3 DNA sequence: TGTGCCAGCAGTGCCTCGGCTGAGAGGTCCTACAATGAGCAGTTCTTC.